Listed below are T cell receptor beta chains from one sample, sequenced in a study of shared clonotypes between healthy human individuals. Some clones are missing from TCRdb's copy, which holds only in-frame ones; the method was immunoSEQ multiplex PCR. The table includes some 2.1 million clones, roughly 94% detected once. Sequences were obtained from naive CD8+ T cells sorted from blood. The receptors were gathered from a man between 18 and 29 years old in good health. Both conserved end residues are part of each CDR3. A D gene is named only where the DNA matches it firmly. Part of the rows lack a size; the others show once, few, many or a class for expanded clones.

TRBV7-2	NA	TRBD2	TRBJ2-2	CASSFFSGLATGELFF	TGTGCCAGCAGCTTTTTCTCCGGACTAGCAACCGGGGAGCTGTTTTTT
TRBV14	NA	NA	TRBJ2-1	CASSQDIGAYNEQFF	TGTGCCAGCAGCCAAGATATAGGCGCCTACAATGAGCAGTTCTTC
TRBV6-5	NA	NA	TRBJ2-7	CASSYSGGEQYF	TGTGCCAGCAGTTACTCGGGAGGCGAGCAGTACTTC
TRBV29-1	once	NA	TRBJ2-5	CSVENSYQETQYF	TGCAGCGTTGAAAACTCGTATCAAGAGACCCAGTACTTC
TRBV6-6	NA	TRBD2	TRBJ2-1	CASGPLAGEGSNEQFF	TGTGCCAGCGGCCCCCTTGCGGGAGAGGGTAGCAATGAGCAGTTCTTC
TRBV29-1	NA	NA	TRBJ2-5	CSVEAGLGIETQYF	TGCAGCGTTGAAGCTGGACTGGGGATAGAGACCCAGTACTTC
TRBV11-2	few	NA	TRBJ2-2	CASSLVPGELFF	TGTGCCAGCAGCTTAGTACCCGGGGAGCTGTTTTTT
TRBV6-5	NA	NA	TRBJ1-6	CATAGVGNSPLHF	TGTGCCACCGCGGGGGTCGGTAATTCACCCCTCCACTTT
TRBV15	NA	TRBD2	TRBJ2-1	CATSSFPIAGGSYNEQFF	TGTGCCACCAGCAGTTTTCCCATAGCGGGAGGCTCCTACAATGAGCAGTTCTTC
TRBV15	NA	TRBD1	TRBJ2-3	CATSRGWDRDGDTQYF	TGTGCCACCAGCAGAGGATGGGACAGGGATGGAGATACGCAGTATTTT
TRBV6-1	NA	NA	TRBJ2-2	CASSRLVGDTGELFF	TGTGCCAGCAGTCGACTAGTCGGGGACACCGGGGAGCTGTTTTTT
TRBV27	NA	TRBD2	TRBJ2-3	CASRPPLPAGPTDTQYF	TGTGCCAGCAGACCCCCCCTACCAGCGGGGCCTACAGATACGCAGTATTTT
TRBV30	NA	NA	TRBJ2-7	CAWRPTGRYSYEQYF	TGTGCCTGGAGACCAACAGGGCGCTATTCCTACGAGCAGTACTTC
TRBV29-1	NA	TRBD1	TRBJ2-1	CSAGQGSYNEQFF	TGCAGCGCCGGACAGGGGTCCTACAATGAGCAGTTCTTC
TRBV5-6	NA	NA	TRBJ1-1	CASSLRGTEAFF	TGTGCCAGCAGCTTACGGGGCACTGAAGCTTTCTTT
TRBV11-2	NA	TRBD2	TRBJ2-7	CASSLLASGGVSSYEQYF	TGTGCCAGCAGCTTATTAGCTAGCGGGGGGGTTAGCTCCTACGAGCAGTACTTC
TRBV4-3	NA	TRBD1	TRBJ2-7	CASSQSGQGAYEQYF	TGCGCCAGCAGCCAATCCGGACAGGGGGCCTACGAGCAGTACTTC
TRBV6-1	NA	NA	TRBJ2-7	CASSEVTGPYEQYF	TGTGCCAGCAGTGAGGTGACAGGCCCCTACGAGCAGTACTTC
TRBV19	NA	NA	TRBJ2-2	CASSMAPGELFF	TGTGCCAGTAGTATGGCTCCCGGGGAGCTGTTTTTT
TRBV4-3	NA	TRBD2	TRBJ2-1	CASSPRVAGGYNEQFF	TGCGCCAGCAGCCCCAGGGTAGCGGGGGGCTACAATGAGCAGTTCTTC
TRBV7-9	NA	NA	TRBJ1-1	CASSEQYEAFF	TGTGCCAGCAGCGAGCAGTATGAAGCTTTCTTT
TRBV4-3	NA	NA	TRBJ2-1	CASSQELAIGNEQFF	TGCGCCAGCAGCCAAGAGTTAGCTATCGGGAATGAGCAGTTCTTC
TRBV9	NA	NA	TRBJ2-7	CASSLGWETYEQYF	TGTGCCAGCAGCCTAGGGTGGGAAACCTACGAGCAGTACTTC
TRBV6-5	NA	TRBD2	TRBJ2-2	CASRSGGNTGELFF	TGTGCCAGCAGATCGGGAGGGAACACCGGGGAGCTGTTTTTT
TRBV11-2	NA	TRBD1	TRBJ1-3	CASSPRDSISGNTIYF	TGTGCCAGCAGCCCGAGGGACAGCATCTCTGGAAACACCATATATTTT
TRBV30	NA	NA	TRBJ1-2	CAWSVLGDGYTF	TGTGCCTGGAGTGTACTCGGTGATGGCTACACCTTC
TRBV27	NA	TRBD1	TRBJ1-5	CASSETGVVGNQPQHF	TGTGCCAGCAGTGAAACAGGGGTGGTTGGCAATCAGCCCCAGCATTTT
TRBV10-2	NA	TRBD2	TRBJ2-5	CASTPSGGGETQYF	TGCGCCAGCACTCCTAGCGGGGGCGGGGAGACCCAGTACTTC
TRBV9	NA	NA	TRBJ1-2	CASSVGGGPLTPGYTF	TGTGCCAGCAGCGTAGGGGGGGGACCCCTGACCCCTGGCTACACCTTC
TRBV4-3	once	TRBD2	TRBJ2-7	CASSQQTSGMGYEQYF	TGCGCCAGCAGCCAACAAACTAGCGGGATGGGCTACGAGCAGTACTTC
TRBV27	NA	TRBD1	TRBJ1-5	CASSGQGAYQPQHF	TGTGCCAGCAGCGGACAGGGGGCGTATCAGCCCCAGCATTTT
TRBV4-3	NA	NA	TRBJ2-1	CASSQDWGRDIEQFF	TGCGCCAGCAGCCAAGATTGGGGGAGGGACATAGAGCAGTTCTTC
TRBV6-6	NA	NA	TRBJ2-5	CASSQTGPAETQYF	TGTGCCAGCAGTCAAACTGGGCCAGCGGAGACCCAGTACTTC
TRBV5-1	NA	NA	TRBJ1-2	CASSSRDTGIYGYTF	TGCGCCAGCAGCTCCCGGGACACGGGGATCTATGGCTACACCTTC
TRBV6-4	NA	NA	TRBJ1-2	CARTGKPANYGYTF	TGTGCCAGAACCGGGAAGCCCGCTAACTATGGCTACACCTTC
TRBV6-5	NA	NA	TRBJ1-1	CASSPTVNTEAFF	TGTGCCAGCAGTCCAACAGTGAACACTGAAGCTTTCTTT
TRBV7-9	NA	NA	TRBJ2-7	CASSLAVGLHYEQYF	TGTGCCAGCAGCTTAGCGGTTGGACTCCACTACGAGCAGTACTTC